This T cell receptor (beta chain) was retrieved from a study of blood T cell repertoires in COVID-19. Study information: Collection of acute and convalescent COVID-19 samples took place in the United States, Italy and Spain. T cells, B-cell-depleted T cells, or PBMCs supplied cDNA or gDNA.

The CDR3 has 15 residues. The V gene end was trimmed by 0 bases and the J gene end by 7 bases; junction bases not matched to a gene: 5. CDR1 is SGDLS and CDR2 is YYNGEE in the germline V gene. Original processing notes: Nucleated cell counts were estimated from reference gene primer amplification. TCRdb keeps only in-frame clones here, not all; method: immunoSEQ multiplex PCR. The DNA gave D and trimming, while V, J and clone size come from that table. The data hold fewer than 20,000 clones, with 70% to 90% observed a single time. This sequence was found in a human donor in a cohort sampled during active COVID-19. Sequenced: peripheral blood. The rearrangement joins TRBV9 to TRBJ2-5, with 11 bases fitting TRBD2. DNA of the CDR3: TGTGCCAGCAGCGTAGAAGGGCTAGCGGGAGGGACCCAGTACTTC. It codes for CASSVEGLAGGTQYF.